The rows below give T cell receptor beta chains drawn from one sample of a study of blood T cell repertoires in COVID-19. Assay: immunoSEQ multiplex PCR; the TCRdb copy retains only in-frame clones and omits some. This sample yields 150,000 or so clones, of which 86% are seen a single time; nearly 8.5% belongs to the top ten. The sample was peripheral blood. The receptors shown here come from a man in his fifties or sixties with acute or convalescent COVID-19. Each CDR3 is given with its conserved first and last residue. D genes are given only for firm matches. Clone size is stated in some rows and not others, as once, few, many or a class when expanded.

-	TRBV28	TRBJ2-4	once	TGTGCCAGCAGGCGACAGATCCTCGCAAACATTCAGTACTTC	CASRRQILANIQYF
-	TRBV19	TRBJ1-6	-	TGTGCCAGTAGTATTTCGCGTAATTCACCCCTCCACTTT	CASSISRNSPLHF
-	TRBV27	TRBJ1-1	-	TGTGCCAGCAGTTTTGGCGGGGGGCACGCTGAAGCTTTCTTT	CASSFGGGHAEAFF
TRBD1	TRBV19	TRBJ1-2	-	TGTGCCAGTAGTATTGACGACAGGGCGCCTGGCTACACCTTC	CASSIDDRAPGYTF
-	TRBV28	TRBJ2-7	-	TGTGCCAGCGGCCACTCCTACGAGCAGTACTTC	CASGHSYEQYF
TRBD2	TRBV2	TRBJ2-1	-	TGTGCCAGCATACTAGCGGGAGCCTACAATGAGCAGTTCTTC	CASILAGAYNEQFF
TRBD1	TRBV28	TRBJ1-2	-	TGTGCCAGCAGCTCTGTGGAAGGACAGGGGGCTGATGGCTACACCTTC	CASSSVEGQGADGYTF
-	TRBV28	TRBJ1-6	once	TGTGCCAGCAGCCCCGCGGCTCCTGTCGGTTCACCCCTCCACTTT	CASSPAAPVGSPLHF
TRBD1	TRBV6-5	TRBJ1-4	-	TGTGCCAGCTCCACAGGGGGCCGGGTTGAAAAACTGTTTTTT	CASSTGGRVEKLFF
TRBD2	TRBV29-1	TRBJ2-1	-	TGCAGCGTTGAGGGCGGGAGGGTCTCCTACAATGAGCAGTTCTTC	CSVEGGRVSYNEQFF
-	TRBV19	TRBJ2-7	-	TGTGCCAGTAGTGCGGAGCGCGTCCTGAGTGAGCAGTACTTC	CASSAERVLSEQYF
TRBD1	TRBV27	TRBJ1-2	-	TGTGCCAGTGCCCGGGACAGGGGATATGCTGGCTACACCTTC	CASARDRGYAGYTF
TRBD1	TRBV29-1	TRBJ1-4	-	TGCAGCGTCCAGAACAGGGGTCGTAATGAAAAACTGTTTTTT	CSVQNRGRNEKLFF
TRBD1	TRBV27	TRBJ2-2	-	TGTGCCAGCACACAGGGGGAAATTGGAGCCGGGGAGCTGTTTTTT	CASTQGEIGAGELFF
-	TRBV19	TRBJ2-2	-	TGTGCCAGTACCCGAGCCCACGAGACTTACACCGGGGAGCTGTTTTTT	CASTRAHETYTGELFF
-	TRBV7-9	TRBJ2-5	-	TGTGCCAGCAGCTTAGCTCGAGAGGGTGGGACCCAGTACTTC	CASSLAREGGTQYF
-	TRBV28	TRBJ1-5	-	TGTGCCAGCAGCTCGCCGACAGTTAGCAATCAGCCCCAGCATTTT	CASSSPTVSNQPQHF
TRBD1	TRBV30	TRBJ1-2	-	TGTGCCTGGGCGCCCTCGGGACAGGGACACTATGGCTACACCTTC	CAWAPSGQGHYGYTF
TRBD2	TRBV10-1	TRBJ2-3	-	TGCGCCAGCAGGGCAGCGGGAGCTTCGGATACGCAGTATTTT	CASRAAGASDTQYF
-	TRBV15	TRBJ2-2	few	TGTGCCACCAGCGGCAGGGTTGGGGACACCGGGGAGCTGTTTTTT	CATSGRVGDTGELFF
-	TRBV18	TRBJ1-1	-	TGTGCCAGCTCACCCTCCCAGGAATTCAACACTGAAGCTTTCTTT	CASSPSQEFNTEAFF
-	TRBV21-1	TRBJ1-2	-	TGTGCCAGCAGCAACCTTCACCGCGACAGGGGGGTCTATGGCTACACCTTC	CASSNLHRDRGVYGYTF
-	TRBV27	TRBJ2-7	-	TGTGCCAGCAGTTTCCGGAAGTCAGGAAGCTCCTACGAGCAGTACTTC	CASSFRKSGSSYEQYF
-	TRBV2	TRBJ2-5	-	TGTGCCAGCAAAGGAACAGGGCATGAGACCCAGTACTTC	CASKGTGHETQYF
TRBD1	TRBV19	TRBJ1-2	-	TGTGCCAGTGGCAGCCGGGACAGGGACGGCTACACCTTC	CASGSRDRDGYTF
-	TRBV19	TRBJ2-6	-	TGTGCCAGTATTCAGGGGACTGGGGCCAACGTCCTGACTTTC	CASIQGTGANVLTF
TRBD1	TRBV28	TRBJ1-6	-	TGTGCCAGCAATCGACAGGGTTTTAATTCACCCCTCCACTTT	CASNRQGFNSPLHF
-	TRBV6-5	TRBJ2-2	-	TGTGCCACCTCGTCCCAGACCGGGGAGCTGTTTTTT	CATSSQTGELFF
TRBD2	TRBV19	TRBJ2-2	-	TGTGCCAGTAGCCAACTCCGACTAGCGGGAAACACCGGGGAGCTGTTTTTT	CASSQLRLAGNTGELFF
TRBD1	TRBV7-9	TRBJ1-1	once	TGTGCCAGCAGCCCCCCCCGCAGGGGGCGGAACACTGAAGCTTTCTTT	CASSPPRRGRNTEAFF
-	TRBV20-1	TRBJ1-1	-	TGCAGTGCTAGTGAAGGGGCGGATGAAGCTTTCTTT	CSASEGADEAFF
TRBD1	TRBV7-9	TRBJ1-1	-	TGTGCCAGCAGCTTACGAGGACAGGGGGCGTGGTCTGAAGCTTTCTTT	CASSLRGQGAWSEAFF
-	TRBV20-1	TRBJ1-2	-	TGCAGTGCTAGAGTAGAATATGGCTACACCTTC	CSARVEYGYTF
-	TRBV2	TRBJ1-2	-	TGTGCCAGCAGTGAAGGGCAGGGGCTGGGCTACACCTTC	CASSEGQGLGYTF
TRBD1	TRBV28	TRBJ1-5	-	TGTGCCAGCAGGGAAACAGGGGGCAAGAATCAGCCCCAGCATTTT	CASRETGGKNQPQHF
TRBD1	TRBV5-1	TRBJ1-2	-	TGCGCCAGCAGCCCGGGACAGGGGGTCGTCTCCTATGGCTACACCTTC	CASSPGQGVVSYGYTF
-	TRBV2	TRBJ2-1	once	TGTGCCAGCAGTGAAGGGGGGACTCCCCGAGATGAGCAGTTCTTC	CASSEGGTPRDEQFF
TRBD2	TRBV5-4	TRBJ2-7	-	TGTGCCAGCAGCTTGCCGGGACTAGCGACCTACGAGCAGTACTTC	CASSLPGLATYEQYF
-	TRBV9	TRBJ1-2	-	TGTGCCAGCAGCGTAGGGCAGACTAACTATGGCTACACCTTC	CASSVGQTNYGYTF
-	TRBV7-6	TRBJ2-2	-	TGTGCCAGCAGCTCCGTGTTTCTTCTCACCGGGGAGCTGTTTTTT	CASSSVFLLTGELFF
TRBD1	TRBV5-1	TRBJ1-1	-	TGCGCCAGCAGCTCTGACAGGGGAGGCACTGAAGCTTTCTTT	CASSSDRGGTEAFF
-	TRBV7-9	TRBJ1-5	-	TGTGCCAGCAGCTTAGAGGCGGGGGGCAATCAGCCCCAGCATTTT	CASSLEAGGNQPQHF
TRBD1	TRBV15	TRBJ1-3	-	TGTGCCACCAGCCGCTCCGGACAGGGGAGAACTGGAAACACCATATATTTT	CATSRSGQGRTGNTIYF
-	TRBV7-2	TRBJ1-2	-	TGTGCCAGCAGCCTGAGGGAGGGCCCTTATGGCTACACCTTC	CASSLREGPYGYTF
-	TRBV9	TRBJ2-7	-	TGTGCCAGCAGCCTAGAGCGATGGCGGGGGCTCCCTTCCTACGAGCAGTACTTC	CASSLERWRGLPSYEQYF
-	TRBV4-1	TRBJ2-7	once	TGCGCCAGCAGTATTCGCGTAGCGGACCCCTACGAGCAGTACTTC	CASSIRVADPYEQYF
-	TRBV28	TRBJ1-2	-	TGTGCCAGCAGTGCGGGACGGAACACCTATGGCTACACCTTC	CASSAGRNTYGYTF
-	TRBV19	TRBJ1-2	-	TGTGCCAGTAGCCATAACCCTGACTTGTTCTGGGTTTATGGCTACACCTTC	CASSHNPDLFWVYGYTF
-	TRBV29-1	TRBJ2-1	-	TGCAGCGCCGGGGTCGGTGAGCAGTTCTTC	CSAGVGEQFF
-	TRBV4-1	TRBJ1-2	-	TGCGCCAGCAGCCAAGAAAGGGGGTTTGACTATGGCTACACCTTC	CASSQERGFDYGYTF
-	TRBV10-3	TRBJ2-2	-	TGTGCCATCAGTGAGTCGAGCGGCTACTCGAACACCGGGGAGCTGTTTTTT	CAISESSGYSNTGELFF
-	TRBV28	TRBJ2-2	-	TGTGCCAGCAGTTTGACTTTACGACGGGTAGACACCGGGGAGCTGTTTTTT	CASSLTLRRVDTGELFF
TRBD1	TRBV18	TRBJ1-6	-	TGTGCCAGCTCACAGGGACAGGGGAATTCACCCCTCCACTTT	CASSQGQGNSPLHF
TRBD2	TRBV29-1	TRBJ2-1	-	TGCAGCGTTGATTCCCCTAGCGGGATATACAATGAGCAGTTCTTC	CSVDSPSGIYNEQFF
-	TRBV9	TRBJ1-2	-	TGTGCCAGCAGCGTAGCCCCCCAGGGCCATGGCTACACCTTC	CASSVAPQGHGYTF
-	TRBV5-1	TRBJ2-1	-	TGCGCCAGCAGCCGGGACACCGCCAATGAGCAGTTCTTC	CASSRDTANEQFF
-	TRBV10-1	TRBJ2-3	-	TGCGCCAGCTCCGCGGGGACCGGCACAGATACGCAGTATTTT	CASSAGTGTDTQYF
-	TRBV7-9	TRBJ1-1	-	TGTGCCAGCAGCCCAACGAACACCGGGACACAAGCTTTCTTT	CASSPTNTGTQAFF
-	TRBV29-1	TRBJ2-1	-	TGCAGCGTTGAAGAGGTACGGGAGACCAATGAGCAGTTCTTC	CSVEEVRETNEQFF